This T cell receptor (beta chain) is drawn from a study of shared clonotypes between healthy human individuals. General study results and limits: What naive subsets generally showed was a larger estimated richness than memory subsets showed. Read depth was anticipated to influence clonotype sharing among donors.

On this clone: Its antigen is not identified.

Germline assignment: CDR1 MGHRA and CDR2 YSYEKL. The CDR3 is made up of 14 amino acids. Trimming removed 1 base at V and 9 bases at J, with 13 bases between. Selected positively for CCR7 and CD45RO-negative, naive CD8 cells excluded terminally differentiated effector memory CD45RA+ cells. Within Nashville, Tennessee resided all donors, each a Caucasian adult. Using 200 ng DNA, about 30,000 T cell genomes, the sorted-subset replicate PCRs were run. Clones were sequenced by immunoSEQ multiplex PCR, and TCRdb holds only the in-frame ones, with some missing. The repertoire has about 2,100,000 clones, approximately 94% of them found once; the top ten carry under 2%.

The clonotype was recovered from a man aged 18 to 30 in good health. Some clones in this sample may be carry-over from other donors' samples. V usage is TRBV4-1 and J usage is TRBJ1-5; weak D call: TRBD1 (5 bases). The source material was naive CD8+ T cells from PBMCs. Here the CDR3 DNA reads TGCGCCAGCAGCCAAGTGACCGACGGGGGGCCCCAGCATTTT. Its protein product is CASSQVTDGGPQHF.